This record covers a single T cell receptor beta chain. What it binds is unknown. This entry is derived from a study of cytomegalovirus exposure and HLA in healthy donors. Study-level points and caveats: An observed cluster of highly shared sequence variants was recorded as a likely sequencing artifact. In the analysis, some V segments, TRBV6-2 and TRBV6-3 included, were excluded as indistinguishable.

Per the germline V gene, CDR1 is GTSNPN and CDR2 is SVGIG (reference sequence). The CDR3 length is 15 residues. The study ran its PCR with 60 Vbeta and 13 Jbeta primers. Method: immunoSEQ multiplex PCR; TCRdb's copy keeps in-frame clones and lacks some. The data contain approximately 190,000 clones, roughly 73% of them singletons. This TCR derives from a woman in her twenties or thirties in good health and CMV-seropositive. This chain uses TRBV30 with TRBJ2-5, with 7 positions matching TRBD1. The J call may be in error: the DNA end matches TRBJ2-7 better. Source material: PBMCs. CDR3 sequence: CAWSRETGSSYEQYF. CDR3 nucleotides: TGTGCCTGGAGTAGGGAGACAGGGAGCTCCTACGAGCAGTACTTC.